Listed below are T cell receptor beta chains from one sample, sequenced in a study of shared clonotypes between healthy human individuals. Using immunoSEQ multiplex PCR, the repertoire was profiled, and TCRdb retains in-frame clones only, with some absent. The table has about 1 million clones, under 80% seen once. The sequencing sample was made of memory CD4+ T cells sorted from blood. These receptors all come from a young man in good health. Both conserved end residues are part of each CDR3. A D gene is named only where the DNA matches it firmly.

v_gene: TRBV5-6
d_gene: -
CDR3aa: CASSLDRFQETQYF

v_gene: TRBV30
d_gene: -
CDR3aa: CAWNGGFPGELFF

v_gene: TRBV6-5
d_gene: -
CDR3aa: CASSGRGAGSYEQYF

v_gene: TRBV19
d_gene: TRBD2
CDR3aa: CASNTAGRETQYF

v_gene: TRBV5-4
d_gene: -
CDR3aa: CASSPGLLANTGELFF

v_gene: TRBV28
d_gene: -
CDR3aa: CASSPWGVSGNTIYF

v_gene: TRBV7-9
d_gene: TRBD1
CDR3aa: CASSPINRGLDTEAFF

v_gene: TRBV7-3
d_gene: TRBD1
CDR3aa: CASSLKGQGSPLHF

v_gene: TRBV6-1
d_gene: TRBD2
CDR3aa: CASGGLAGAGELFF

v_gene: TRBV10-2
d_gene: TRBD2
CDR3aa: CASRSTSGGPGEQFF

v_gene: TRBV18
d_gene: -
CDR3aa: CASRPSSGANVLTF

v_gene: TRBV2
d_gene: -
CDR3aa: CASTPGRQENTEAFF